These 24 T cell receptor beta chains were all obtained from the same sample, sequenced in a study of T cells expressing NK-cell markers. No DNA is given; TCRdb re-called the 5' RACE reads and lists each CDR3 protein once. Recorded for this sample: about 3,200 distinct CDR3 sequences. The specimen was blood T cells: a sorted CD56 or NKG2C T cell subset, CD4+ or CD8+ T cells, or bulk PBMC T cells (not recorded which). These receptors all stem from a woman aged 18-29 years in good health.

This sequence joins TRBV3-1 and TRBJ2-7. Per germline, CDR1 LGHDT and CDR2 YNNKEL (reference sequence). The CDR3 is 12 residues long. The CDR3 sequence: CASSQYTYEQYF.

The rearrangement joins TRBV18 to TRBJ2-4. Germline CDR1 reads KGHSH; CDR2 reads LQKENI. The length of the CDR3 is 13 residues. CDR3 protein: CASSPTDKNIQYF.

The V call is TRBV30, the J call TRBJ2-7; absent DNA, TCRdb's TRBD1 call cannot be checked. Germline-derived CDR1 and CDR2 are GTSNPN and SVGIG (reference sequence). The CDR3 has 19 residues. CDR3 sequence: CAGQGTVSLRDTSAYEQYF.

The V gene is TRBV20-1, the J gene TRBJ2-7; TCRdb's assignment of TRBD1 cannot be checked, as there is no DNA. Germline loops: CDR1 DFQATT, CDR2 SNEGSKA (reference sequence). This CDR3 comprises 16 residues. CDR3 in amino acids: CSALDPRGGGGPEQYF.

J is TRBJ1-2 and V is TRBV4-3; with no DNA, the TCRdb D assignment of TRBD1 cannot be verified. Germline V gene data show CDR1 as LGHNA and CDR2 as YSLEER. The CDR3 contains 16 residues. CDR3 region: CASSQGHLGANYGYTF.

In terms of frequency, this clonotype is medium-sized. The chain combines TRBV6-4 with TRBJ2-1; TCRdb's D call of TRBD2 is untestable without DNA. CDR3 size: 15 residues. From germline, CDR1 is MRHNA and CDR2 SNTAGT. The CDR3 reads CASSDGTSGYNEQFF.

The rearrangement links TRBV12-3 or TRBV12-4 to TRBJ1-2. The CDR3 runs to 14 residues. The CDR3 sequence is CASSLLGLGYGYTF.

CDR3 sequence: CSARGAFGTGTYGYTF. The rearrangement links TRBV20-1 to TRBJ1-2; TCRdb calls TRBD1, which cannot be checked without DNA. There are 16 residues in the CDR3. Germline CDR1 DFQATT, CDR2 SNEGSKA (reference sequence).

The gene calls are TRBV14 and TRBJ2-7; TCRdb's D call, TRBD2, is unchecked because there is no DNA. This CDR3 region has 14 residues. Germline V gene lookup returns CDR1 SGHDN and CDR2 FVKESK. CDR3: CASSQVFPSREQYF. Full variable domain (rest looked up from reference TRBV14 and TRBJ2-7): EAGVTQFPSHSVIEKGQTVTLRCDPISGHDNLYWYRRVMGKEIKFLLHFVKESKQDESGMPNNRFLAERTGGTYSTLKVQPAELEDSGVYFCASSQVFPSREQYFGPGTRLTVT.

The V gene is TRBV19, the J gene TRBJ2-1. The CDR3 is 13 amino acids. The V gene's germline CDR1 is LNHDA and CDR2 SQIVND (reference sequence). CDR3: CASSITAYNEQFF.

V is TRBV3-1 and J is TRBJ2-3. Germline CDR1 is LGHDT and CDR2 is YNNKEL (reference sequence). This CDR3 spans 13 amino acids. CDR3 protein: CASSQGPSAAQYF.

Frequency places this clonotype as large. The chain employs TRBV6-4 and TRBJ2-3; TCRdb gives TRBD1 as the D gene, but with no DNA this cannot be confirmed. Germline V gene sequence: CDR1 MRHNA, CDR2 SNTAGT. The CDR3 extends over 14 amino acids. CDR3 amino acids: CASSDSAGADTQYF.

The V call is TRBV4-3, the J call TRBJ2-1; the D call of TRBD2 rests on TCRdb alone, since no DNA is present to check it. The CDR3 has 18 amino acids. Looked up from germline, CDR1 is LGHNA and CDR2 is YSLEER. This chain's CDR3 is CASSQDSVPSASYNEQFF.

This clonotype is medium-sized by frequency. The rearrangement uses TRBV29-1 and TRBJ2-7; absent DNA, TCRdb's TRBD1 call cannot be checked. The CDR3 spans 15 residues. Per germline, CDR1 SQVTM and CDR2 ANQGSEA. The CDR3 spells CSVVPQGWGSYEQYF.

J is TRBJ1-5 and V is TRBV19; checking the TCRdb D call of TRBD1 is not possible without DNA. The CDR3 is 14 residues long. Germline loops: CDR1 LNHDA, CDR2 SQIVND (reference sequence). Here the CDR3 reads CASSITGDNQPQHF.

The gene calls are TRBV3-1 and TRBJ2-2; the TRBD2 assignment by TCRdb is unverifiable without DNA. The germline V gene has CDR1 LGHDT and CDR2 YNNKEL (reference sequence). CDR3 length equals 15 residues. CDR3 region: CASSSGTLISGELFF.

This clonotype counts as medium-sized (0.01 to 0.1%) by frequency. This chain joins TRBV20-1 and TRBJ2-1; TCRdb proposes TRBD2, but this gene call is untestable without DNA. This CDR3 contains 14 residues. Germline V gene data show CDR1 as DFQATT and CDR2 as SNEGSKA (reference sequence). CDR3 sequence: CSAREAEPYNEQFF.

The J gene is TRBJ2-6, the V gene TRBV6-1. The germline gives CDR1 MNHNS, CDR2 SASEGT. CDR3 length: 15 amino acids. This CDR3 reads CASGEKISGANVLTF.

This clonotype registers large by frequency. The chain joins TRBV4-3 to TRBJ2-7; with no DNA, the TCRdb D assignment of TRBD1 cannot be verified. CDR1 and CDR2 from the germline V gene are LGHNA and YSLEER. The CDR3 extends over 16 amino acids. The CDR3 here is CASSQKSGTGGGEQYF.

The CDR3 sequence is CAGAGTGAKNIQYF. V and J are TRBV7-9 and TRBJ2-4; TCRdb's D gene call, TRBD1, goes unchecked for lack of DNA. Germline assignment: CDR1 SEHNR and CDR2 FQNEAQ (reference sequence). The CDR3 extends over 14 amino acids.

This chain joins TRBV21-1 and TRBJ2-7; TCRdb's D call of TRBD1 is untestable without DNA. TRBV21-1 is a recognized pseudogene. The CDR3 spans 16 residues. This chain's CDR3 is CASSFPQGKGSYEQYF.

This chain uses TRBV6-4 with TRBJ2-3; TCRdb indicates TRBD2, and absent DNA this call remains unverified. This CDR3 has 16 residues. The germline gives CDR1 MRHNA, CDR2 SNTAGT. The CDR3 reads CASSDLGTGGPDTQYF.

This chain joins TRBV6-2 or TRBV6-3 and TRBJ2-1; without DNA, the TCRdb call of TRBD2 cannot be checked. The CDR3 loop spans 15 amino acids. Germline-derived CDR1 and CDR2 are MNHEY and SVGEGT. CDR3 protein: CASRRAGRSYNEQFF.

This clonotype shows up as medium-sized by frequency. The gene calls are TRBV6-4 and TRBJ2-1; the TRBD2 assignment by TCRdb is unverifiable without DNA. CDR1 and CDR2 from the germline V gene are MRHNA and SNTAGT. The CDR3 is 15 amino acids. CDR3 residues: CASSDSSGGANEQFF.